The present entry profiles one T cell receptor beta chain with its context. Its antigen is unknown. The sample originates from a study of T cell clones after liver transplantation. Study outcomes and limitations: In 5 of 8 subjects, circulating graft-donor-reactive CD4 TCRbeta sequences fell significantly after transplant.

Profiling relied on immunoSEQ multiplex PCR, and the TCRdb table lists in-frame clones only, not all of them. The sample consists of about 75,000 clones, about 85% of them appearing once. This clonotype was obtained from a human patient who received a liver transplant. The T cells may come from the graft donor. Sequencing was performed on CD4+ T cells from blood, taken 48 months after liver transplant.

CDR3 residues: CASSPQFGPNTEAFF. In nucleotides, the CDR3 is TGTGCCAGCAGCCCTCAGTTCGGCCCGAACACTGAAGCTTTCTTT. The chain uses TRBV5-6 and TRBJ1-1, with D uncertain. Germline CDR1 is SGHDT and CDR2 is YYEEEE. The CDR3 is made up of 15 amino acids. The V end lost 4 bases, the J end lost 1 base, and 14 bases lay between the germline ends.